This record covers a single T cell receptor beta chain. Germline-derived CDR1 and CDR2 are SGHAT and FQNNGV. With V trimmed by 3 bases and J by 4 bases, 4 bases remained unmatched. This CDR3 has 15 amino acids. This specimen comes from a study of control samples from healthy donors and cancer patients. Sequencing was performed with immunoSEQ multiplex PCR; in TCRdb, only in-frame clones are kept and a portion is missing. The table includes 150,000 or so clones, around 94% detected once. V and J are TRBV11-2 and TRBJ2-7; 12 positions match TRBD1. The sequence came from a man aged 60 to 69 with colorectal cancer. The specimen sequenced was PBMCs. CDR3 sequence (DNA): TGTGCCAGCAGCTTGGGGACAGGGGGCCAGTACGAGCAGTACTTC. Translated: CASSLGTGGQYEQYF.